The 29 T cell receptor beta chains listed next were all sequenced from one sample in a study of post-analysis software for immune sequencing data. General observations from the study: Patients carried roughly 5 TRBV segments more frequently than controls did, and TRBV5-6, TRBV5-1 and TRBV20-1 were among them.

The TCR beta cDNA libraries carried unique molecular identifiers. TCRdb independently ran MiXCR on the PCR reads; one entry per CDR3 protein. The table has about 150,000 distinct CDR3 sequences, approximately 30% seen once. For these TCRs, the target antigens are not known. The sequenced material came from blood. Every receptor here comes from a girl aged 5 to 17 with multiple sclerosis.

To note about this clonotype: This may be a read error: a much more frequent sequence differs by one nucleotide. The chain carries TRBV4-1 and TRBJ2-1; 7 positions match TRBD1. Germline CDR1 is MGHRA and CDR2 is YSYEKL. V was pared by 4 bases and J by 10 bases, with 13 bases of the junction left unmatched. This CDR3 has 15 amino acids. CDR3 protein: CASSRTPGQPYEQFF. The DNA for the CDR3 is TGCGCCAGCAGCCGAACACCGGGACAGCCCTACGAGCAGTTCTTC.

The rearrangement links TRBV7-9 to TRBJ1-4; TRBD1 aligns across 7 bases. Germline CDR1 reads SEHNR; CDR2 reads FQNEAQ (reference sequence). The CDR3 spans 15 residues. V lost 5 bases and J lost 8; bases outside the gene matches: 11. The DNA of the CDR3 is TGTGCCAGCAGCAGCAGGGACAGCTTACCCGAAAAACTGTTTTTT. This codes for CASSSRDSLPEKLFF.

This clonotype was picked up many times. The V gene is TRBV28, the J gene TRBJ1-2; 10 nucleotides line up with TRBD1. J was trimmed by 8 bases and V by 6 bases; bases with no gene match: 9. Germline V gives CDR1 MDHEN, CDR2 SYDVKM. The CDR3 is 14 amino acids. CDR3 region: CASSPPTGGKGYTF. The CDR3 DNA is TGTGCCAGCAGCCCCCCGACAGGGGGCAAAGGCTACACCTTC.

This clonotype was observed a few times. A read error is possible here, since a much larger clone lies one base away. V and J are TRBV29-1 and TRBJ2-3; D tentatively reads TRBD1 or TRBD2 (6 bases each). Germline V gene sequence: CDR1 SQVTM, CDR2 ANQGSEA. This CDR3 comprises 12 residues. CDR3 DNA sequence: TGCAGCGTTGGCGGGGACACAGATGCGCAGTATTTT. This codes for CSVGGDTDAQYF.

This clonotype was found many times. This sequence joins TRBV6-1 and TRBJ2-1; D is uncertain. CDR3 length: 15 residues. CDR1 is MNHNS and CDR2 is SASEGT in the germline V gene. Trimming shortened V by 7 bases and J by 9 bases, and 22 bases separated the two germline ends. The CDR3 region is CASIVVPSIVSEQFF. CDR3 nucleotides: TGTGCCAGCATCGTCGTTCCCTCCATAGTGAGTGAGCAGTTCTTC.

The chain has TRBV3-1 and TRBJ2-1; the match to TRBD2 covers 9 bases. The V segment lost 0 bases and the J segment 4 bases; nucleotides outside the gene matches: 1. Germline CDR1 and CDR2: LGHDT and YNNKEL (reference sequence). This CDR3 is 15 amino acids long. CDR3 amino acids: CASSQDTSGYNEQFF. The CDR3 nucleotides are TGTGCCAGCAGCCAAGATACTAGCGGGTACAATGAGCAGTTCTTC.

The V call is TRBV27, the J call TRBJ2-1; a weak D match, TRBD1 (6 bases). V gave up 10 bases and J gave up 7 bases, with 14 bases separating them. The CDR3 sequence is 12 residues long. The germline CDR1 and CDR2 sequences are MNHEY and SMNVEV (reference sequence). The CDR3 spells CAITDRSNEQFF. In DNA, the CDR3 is TGTGCCATTACAGACAGGTCGAATGAGCAGTTCTTC.

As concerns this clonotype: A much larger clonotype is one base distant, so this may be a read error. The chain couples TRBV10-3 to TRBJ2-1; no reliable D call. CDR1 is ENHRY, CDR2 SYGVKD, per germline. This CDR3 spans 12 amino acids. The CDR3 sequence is CVISRDNNEQFF. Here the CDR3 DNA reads TGTGTCATCAGTAGAGATAACAATGAGCAGTTCTTC.

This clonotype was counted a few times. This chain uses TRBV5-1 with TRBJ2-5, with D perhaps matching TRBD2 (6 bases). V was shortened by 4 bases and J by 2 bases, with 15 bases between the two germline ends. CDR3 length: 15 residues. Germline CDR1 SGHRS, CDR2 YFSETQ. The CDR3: CASSPGWRDQETQYF. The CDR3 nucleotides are TGCGCCAGCAGCCCCGGGTGGAGGGATCAAGAGACCCAGTACTTC.

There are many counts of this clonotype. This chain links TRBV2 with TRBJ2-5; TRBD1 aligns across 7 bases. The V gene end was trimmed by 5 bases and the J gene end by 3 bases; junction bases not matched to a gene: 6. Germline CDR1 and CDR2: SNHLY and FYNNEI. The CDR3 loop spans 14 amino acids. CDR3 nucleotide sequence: TGTGCCAGCAGTTCGACAGGGAAGGAAGAGACCCAGTACTTC. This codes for CASSSTGKEETQYF.

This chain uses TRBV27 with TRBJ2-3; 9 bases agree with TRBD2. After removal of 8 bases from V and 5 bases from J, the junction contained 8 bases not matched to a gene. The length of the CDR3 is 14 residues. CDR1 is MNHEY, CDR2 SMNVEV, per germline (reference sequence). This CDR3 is CASGKREAIDTQYF. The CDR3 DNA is TGTGCCAGCGGGAAGCGGGAGGCCATAGATACGCAGTATTTT.

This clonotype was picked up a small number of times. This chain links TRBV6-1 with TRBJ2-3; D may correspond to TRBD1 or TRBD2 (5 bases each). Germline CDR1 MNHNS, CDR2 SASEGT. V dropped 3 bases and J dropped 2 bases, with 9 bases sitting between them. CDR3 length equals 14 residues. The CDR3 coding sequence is TGTGCCAGCAGTGACAGGGAGATCACAGATACGCAGTATTTT. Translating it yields CASSDREITDTQYF.

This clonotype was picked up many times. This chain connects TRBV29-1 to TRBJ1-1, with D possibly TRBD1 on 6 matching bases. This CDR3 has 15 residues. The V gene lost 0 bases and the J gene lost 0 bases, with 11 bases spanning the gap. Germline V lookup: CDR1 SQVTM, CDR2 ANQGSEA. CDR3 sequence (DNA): TGCAGCGTTGAAGAATTAGGACAGATGAACACTGAAGCTTTCTTT. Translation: CSVEELGQMNTEAFF.

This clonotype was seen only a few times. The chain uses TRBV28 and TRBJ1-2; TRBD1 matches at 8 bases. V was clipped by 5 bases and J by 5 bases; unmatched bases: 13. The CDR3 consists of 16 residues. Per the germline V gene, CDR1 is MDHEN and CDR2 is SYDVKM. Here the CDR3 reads CASSPTRKGQAYGYTF. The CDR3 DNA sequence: TGTGCCAGCAGTCCCACCCGAAAGGGACAGGCTTATGGCTACACCTTC.

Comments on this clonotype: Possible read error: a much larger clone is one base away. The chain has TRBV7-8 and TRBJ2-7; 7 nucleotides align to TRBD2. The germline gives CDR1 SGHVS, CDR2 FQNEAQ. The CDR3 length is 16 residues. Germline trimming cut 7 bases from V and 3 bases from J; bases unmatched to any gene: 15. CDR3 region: CASINSGLDLVYEQYF. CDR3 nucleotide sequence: TGTGCCAGCATAAACAGCGGACTAGACCTGGTCTACGAGCAGTACTTC.

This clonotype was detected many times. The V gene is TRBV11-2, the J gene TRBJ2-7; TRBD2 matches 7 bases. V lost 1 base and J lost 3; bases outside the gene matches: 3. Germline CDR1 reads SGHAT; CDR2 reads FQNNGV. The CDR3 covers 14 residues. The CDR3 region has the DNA TGTGCCAGCAGCTTAGGCGGCGGGAGCTACGAGCAGTACTTC. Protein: CASSLGGGSYEQYF.

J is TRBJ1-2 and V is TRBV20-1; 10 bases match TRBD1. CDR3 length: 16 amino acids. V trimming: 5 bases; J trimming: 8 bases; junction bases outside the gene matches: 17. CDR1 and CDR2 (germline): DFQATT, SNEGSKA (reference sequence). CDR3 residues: CSARPPSSGQGGGYTF. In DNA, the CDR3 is TGCAGTGCTCGACCCCCATCCAGTGGACAGGGGGGGGGCTACACCTTC.

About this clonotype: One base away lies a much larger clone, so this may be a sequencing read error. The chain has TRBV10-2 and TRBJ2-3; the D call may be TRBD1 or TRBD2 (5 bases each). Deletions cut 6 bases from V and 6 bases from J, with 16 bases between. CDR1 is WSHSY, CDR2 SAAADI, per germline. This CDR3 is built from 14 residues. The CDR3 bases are TGCGCCAGCAGGGAGGACGGGACGTGGGATACGCAGTATTTT. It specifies CASREDGTWDTQYF.

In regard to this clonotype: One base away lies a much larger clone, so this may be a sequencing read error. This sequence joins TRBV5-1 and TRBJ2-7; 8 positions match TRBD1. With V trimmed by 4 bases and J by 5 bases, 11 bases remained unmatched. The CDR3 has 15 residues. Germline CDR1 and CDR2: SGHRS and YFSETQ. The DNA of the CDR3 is TGCGCCAGCAGCCGGACAGGGTCAGCGTCCCACGAGCAGTACTTC. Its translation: CASSRTGSASHEQYF.

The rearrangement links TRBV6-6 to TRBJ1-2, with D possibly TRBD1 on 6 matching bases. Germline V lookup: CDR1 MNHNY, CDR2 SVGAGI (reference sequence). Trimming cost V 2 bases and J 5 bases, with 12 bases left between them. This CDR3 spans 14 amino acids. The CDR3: CASSYTDRAYGYTF. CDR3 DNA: TGTGCCAGCAGTTACACGGACAGAGCTTATGGCTACACCTTC.

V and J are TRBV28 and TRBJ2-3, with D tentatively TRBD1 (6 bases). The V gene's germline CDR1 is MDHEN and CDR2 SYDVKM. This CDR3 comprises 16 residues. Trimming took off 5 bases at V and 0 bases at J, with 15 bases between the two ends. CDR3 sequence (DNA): TGTGCCAGCAGTATACCGTGGCAGGGGAGCACAGATACGCAGTATTTT. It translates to CASSIPWQGSTDTQYF.

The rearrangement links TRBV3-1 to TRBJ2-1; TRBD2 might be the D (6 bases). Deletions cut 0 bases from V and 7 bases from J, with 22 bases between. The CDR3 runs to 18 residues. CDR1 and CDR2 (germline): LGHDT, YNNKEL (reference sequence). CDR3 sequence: CASSQDGVWGRTANEQFF. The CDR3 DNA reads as TGTGCCAGCAGCCAAGATGGGGTCTGGGGGAGGACGGCGAATGAGCAGTTCTTC.

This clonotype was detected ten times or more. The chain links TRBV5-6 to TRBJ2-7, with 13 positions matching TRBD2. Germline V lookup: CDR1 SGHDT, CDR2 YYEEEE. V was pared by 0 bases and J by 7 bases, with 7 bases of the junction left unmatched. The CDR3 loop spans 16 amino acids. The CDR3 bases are TGTGCCAGCAGCTTGGGGACTAGCGGGAGTTCCAGAGAGCAGTACTTC. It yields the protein CASSLGTSGSSREQYF.

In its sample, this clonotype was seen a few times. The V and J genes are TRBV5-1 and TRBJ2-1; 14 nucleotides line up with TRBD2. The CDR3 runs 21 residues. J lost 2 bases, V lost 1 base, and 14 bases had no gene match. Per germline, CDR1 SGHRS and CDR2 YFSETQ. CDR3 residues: CASSLLGSGTSGSDTYNEQFF. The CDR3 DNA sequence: TGCGCCAGCAGCTTGTTAGGTAGTGGGACTAGCGGGAGCGACACCTACAATGAGCAGTTCTTC.

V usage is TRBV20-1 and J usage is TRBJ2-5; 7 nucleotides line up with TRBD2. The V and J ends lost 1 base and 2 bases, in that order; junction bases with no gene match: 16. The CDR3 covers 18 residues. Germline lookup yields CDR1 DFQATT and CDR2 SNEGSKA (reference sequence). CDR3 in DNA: TGCAGTGCTAGAGCACCCCGGGACCGCGGGAGAGAGCAAGAGACCCAGTACTTC. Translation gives CSARAPRDRGREQETQYF.

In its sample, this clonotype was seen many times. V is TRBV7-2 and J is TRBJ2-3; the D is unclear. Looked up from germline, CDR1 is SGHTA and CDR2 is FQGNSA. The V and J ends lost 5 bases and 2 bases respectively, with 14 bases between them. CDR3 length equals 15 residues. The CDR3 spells CASSPEGFFTDTQYF. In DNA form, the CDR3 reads TGTGCCAGCAGCCCAGAAGGGTTCTTCACAGATACGCAGTATTTT.

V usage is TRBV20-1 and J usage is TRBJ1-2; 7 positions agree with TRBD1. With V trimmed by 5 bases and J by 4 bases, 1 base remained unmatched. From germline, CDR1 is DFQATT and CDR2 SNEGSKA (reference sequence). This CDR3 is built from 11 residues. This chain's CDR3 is CSAGTVYGYTF. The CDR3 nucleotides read TGCAGTGCTGGGACAGTCTATGGCTACACCTTC.

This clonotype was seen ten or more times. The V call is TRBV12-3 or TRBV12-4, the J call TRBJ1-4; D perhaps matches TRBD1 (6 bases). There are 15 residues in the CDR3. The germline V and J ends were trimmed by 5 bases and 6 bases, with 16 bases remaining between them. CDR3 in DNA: TGTGCCAGCAGTGCAGGGGTTAAGGGTTATGAAAAACTGTTTTTT. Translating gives CASSAGVKGYEKLFF.

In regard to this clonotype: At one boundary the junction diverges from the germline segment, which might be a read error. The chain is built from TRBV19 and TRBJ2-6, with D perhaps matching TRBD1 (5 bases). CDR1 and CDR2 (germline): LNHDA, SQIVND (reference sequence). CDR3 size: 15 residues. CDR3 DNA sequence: TGTGCCAGTAGTATAGCTGGCTCTGGGGCCAACGTCCCGACTTTC. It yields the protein CASSIAGSGANVPTF. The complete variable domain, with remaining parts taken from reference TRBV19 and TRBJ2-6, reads DGGITQSPKYLFRKEGQNVTLSCEQNLNHDAMYWYRQDPGQGLRLIYYSQIVNDFQKGDIAEGYSVSREKKESFPLTVTSAQKNPTAFYLCASSIAGSGANVPTFGAGSRLTVL.